Sequencing of this T cell receptor (beta chain) was carried out in a study of shared clonotypes between healthy human individuals. TCRdb's copy holds only in-frame clones and misses some; the assay was immunoSEQ multiplex PCR. Here the sample spans about 1.5 million clones, about 98% being singletons. The length of the CDR3 is 11 residues. In germline, CDR1 is MDHEN, CDR2 SYDVKM. Trimming pared 5 bases from V and 8 bases from J, leaving 9 bases between. Sequencing was performed on naive CD4+ T cells sorted from blood. Subset: CD45RA+ positively selected. The chain uses TRBV28 and TRBJ1-1, with D perhaps matching TRBD1 (6 bases). The origin of this receptor is a man aged 30 to 45 in good health. CDR3 sequence: CASSPGGEAFF. In nucleotides, the CDR3 is TGTGCCAGCAGTCCCGGGGGCGAAGCTTTCTTT.